This TCR beta chain derives from a study of beta chain features in type 1 diabetes. On the study more broadly: Age, gender and cell yields were alike across patients and healthy donors. Investigators examined some 100,000,000 sorted cells across all samples. The study's findings and limits: TCRB CDR3s from Type 1 diabetes patients were moderately but significantly shorter in all four CD4+ subsets. Among type 1 diabetes patients, VDJ junctions had fewer insertions and more deletions.

The CDR3 is made up of 14 amino acids. V lost 4 bases to trimming and J lost 13 bases; unmatched junction nucleotides: 14. Germline lookup yields CDR1 SGDLS and CDR2 YYNGEE. Reverse transcribing all isolated RNA meant expressed TCRB transcripts were sequenced. Some clones are missing from TCRdb's copy, which holds only in-frame ones; the method was immunoSEQ multiplex PCR. The profile shows about 160,000 clones, approximately 8.1% of them singletons. Each of the CD4+ naive, central memory, regulatory and stem cell-like memory populations was sorted via CD45RO/CCR7/CD25/CD127/CD95/CD27. On this clone itself: Its specificity is unknown.

The TCR originated in a man between 18 and 29 years old with type 1 diabetes. The material sequenced was central memory CD4+ T cells from blood. V and J are TRBV9 and TRBJ1-1; 9 bases are shared with TRBD1. CDR3 sequence (DNA): TGTGCCAGCAGCCCCCACGGACAGGGGCTCGCGGTTTTCTTT. Encoded protein: CASSPHGQGLAVFF.